The sequence of this T cell receptor beta chain was determined in a study of T-cell memory formation after mild COVID-19. Via MiXCR, TCRdb re-called the 5' RACE reads, giving one row per CDR3 protein. Counted here are tens of thousands of distinct CDR3 sequences, roughly a sixth occurring once; the ten biggest clones make up about 33%. This CDR3 has 14 amino acids. CDR1 and CDR2 (germline): KGHSH, LQKENI. The V and J ends lost 3 bases and 2 bases respectively, with 10 bases between them. The TCR originated in an adult woman who had mild COVID-19 (a few samples of this study predate the infection). Cell type and time point are not known. The sequencing sample was made of PBMCs or a T cell subset sorted from them (not recorded which). The rearrangement uses TRBV18 and TRBJ1-2; a possible D gene is TRBD1 (5 bases). The CDR3 here is CASSPSGRNYGYTF. In nucleotides, the CDR3 is TGTGCCAGCTCACCTTCGGGACGGAACTATGGCTACACCTTC.